This is a list of T cell receptor beta chains from one sample in a study of T-cell memory formation after mild COVID-19. Via MiXCR, TCRdb re-called the 5' RACE reads, giving one row per CDR3 protein. The repertoire has under 450,000 distinct CDR3 sequences, around a quarter of them found once; the top ten carry over 10%. Sequencing was done on a sample of PBMCs or a T cell subset sorted from them (not recorded which). These receptors came from an adult woman who had mild COVID-19 (a few samples of this study predate the infection). Cell type and time point are not known. The CDR3 runs from the conserved cysteine through the conserved F or W. Fields, in order: J gene, D gene, clone size, V gene, CDR3 protein, CDR3 DNA. D genes are given only for firm matches. Rows give clone size only sometimes, using once, few, many, or a class for an expanded clone.

J gene: TRBJ1-6; D gene: -; clone size: -; V gene: TRBV12-3/TRBV12-4; CDR3 protein: CASSLHAGAVSPLHF; CDR3 DNA: TGTGCCAGCAGTTTACACGCGGGGGCTGTTTCACCCCTCCACTTT
J gene: TRBJ2-5; D gene: TRBD2; clone size: few; V gene: TRBV20-1; CDR3 protein: CSARTDSGKGGTQYF; CDR3 DNA: TGCAGTGCTAGAACAGATAGCGGGAAGGGTGGAACCCAGTACTTC
J gene: TRBJ2-3; D gene: -; clone size: -; V gene: TRBV6-6; CDR3 protein: CASSYSEDVTDTQYF; CDR3 DNA: TGTGCCAGCAGTTACTCTGAAGACGTCACAGATACGCAGTATTTT
J gene: TRBJ2-2; D gene: TRBD2; clone size: many; V gene: TRBV14; CDR3 protein: CASSATSGSTGELFF; CDR3 DNA: TGTGCCAGCAGCGCGACTAGCGGGTCCACCGGGGAGCTGTTTTTT
J gene: TRBJ1-6; D gene: -; clone size: -; V gene: TRBV13; CDR3 protein: CASRKGTSPLHF; CDR3 DNA: TGTGCCAGCAGGAAGGGGACCTCACCCCTCCACTTT
J gene: TRBJ2-3; D gene: -; clone size: -; V gene: TRBV9; CDR3 protein: CASSVGGLGTDTQYF; CDR3 DNA: TGTGCCAGCAGCGTGGGAGGATTGGGCACAGATACGCAGTATTTT
J gene: TRBJ2-1; D gene: -; clone size: -; V gene: TRBV3-1; CDR3 protein: CASSQDWANEQFF; CDR3 DNA: TGTGCCAGCAGCCAAGATTGGGCTAATGAGCAGTTCTTC
J gene: TRBJ2-7; D gene: -; clone size: -; V gene: TRBV4-3; CDR3 protein: CASSLEVGRYEQYF; CDR3 DNA: TGCGCCAGCAGCCTGGAAGTCGGACGGTACGAGCAGTACTTC
J gene: TRBJ2-5; D gene: -; clone size: -; V gene: TRBV5-6; CDR3 protein: CASSGRGQQETQYF; CDR3 DNA: TGTGCCAGCAGCGGACGAGGACAGCAAGAGACCCAGTACTTC
J gene: TRBJ2-3; D gene: TRBD2; clone size: many; V gene: TRBV12-3/TRBV12-4; CDR3 protein: CASSPTSGTDTQYF; CDR3 DNA: TGTGCCAGCAGTCCGACTAGCGGCACAGATACGCAGTATTTT
J gene: TRBJ1-3; D gene: -; clone size: -; V gene: TRBV4-3; CDR3 protein: CASSHGVGDGGNTIYF; CDR3 DNA: TGCGCCAGCAGCCATGGAGTAGGGGACGGAGGAAACACCATATATTTT
J gene: TRBJ2-5; D gene: TRBD1; clone size: -; V gene: TRBV9; CDR3 protein: CASSGRRQGPKETQYF; CDR3 DNA: TGTGCCAGCAGCGGACGTAGACAGGGGCCCAAAGAGACCCAGTACTTC
J gene: TRBJ2-3; D gene: -; clone size: -; V gene: TRBV9; CDR3 protein: CASSVSDGFTDTQYF; CDR3 DNA: TGTGCCAGCAGCGTATCTGACGGATTCACAGATACGCAGTATTTT
J gene: TRBJ1-4; D gene: -; clone size: -; V gene: TRBV11-2; CDR3 protein: CASSLSGGREKLFF; CDR3 DNA: TGTGCCAGCAGCTTATCTGGGGGGCGTGAAAAACTGTTTTTT
J gene: TRBJ1-2; D gene: TRBD1; clone size: once; V gene: TRBV30; CDR3 protein: CAWSEGTGTVYGYTF; CDR3 DNA: TGTGCCTGGAGTGAGGGGACAGGGACCGTCTATGGCTACACCTTC
J gene: TRBJ2-1; D gene: TRBD2; clone size: few; V gene: TRBV29-1; CDR3 protein: CSVDMGLAGGDEQFF; CDR3 DNA: TGCAGCGTGGACATGGGACTAGCGGGGGGGGATGAGCAGTTCTTC
J gene: TRBJ2-1; D gene: TRBD2; clone size: -; V gene: TRBV5-6; CDR3 protein: CASSLRTSGGAFRNEQFF; CDR3 DNA: TGTGCCAGCAGCTTACGGACTAGCGGGGGGGCATTTAGGAATGAGCAGTTCTTC
J gene: TRBJ2-4; D gene: -; clone size: -; V gene: TRBV29-1; CDR3 protein: CSVAGTNNIQYF; CDR3 DNA: TGCAGCGTTGCCGGGACCAACAACATTCAGTACTTC
J gene: TRBJ2-3; D gene: TRBD2; clone size: few; V gene: TRBV20-1; CDR3 protein: CSAGLAGEGTDTQYF; CDR3 DNA: TGCAGTGCTGGACTAGCGGGGGAAGGCACAGATACGCAGTATTTT
J gene: TRBJ2-3; D gene: -; clone size: many; V gene: TRBV7-9; CDR3 protein: CASSPLDTFGDTQYF; CDR3 DNA: TGTGCCAGCAGCCCCTTGGACACCTTCGGAGATACGCAGTATTTT
J gene: TRBJ2-1; D gene: TRBD2; clone size: few; V gene: TRBV24-1; CDR3 protein: CATSETSGGASVQQFF; CDR3 DNA: TGTGCCACCAGTGAGACTAGCGGGGGGGCCAGCGTCCAGCAGTTCTTC
J gene: TRBJ1-6; D gene: -; clone size: -; V gene: TRBV7-9; CDR3 protein: CSSSLRGAGESLHF; CDR3 DNA: TGTTCCAGCAGCCTTCGGGGGGCCGGAGAGTCCCTCCACTTT
J gene: TRBJ2-1; D gene: TRBD1; clone size: few; V gene: TRBV24-1; CDR3 protein: CATSDPPTAKGAIEQFF; CDR3 DNA: TGTGCCACCAGTGACCCCCCTACAGCCAAGGGGGCTATTGAGCAGTTCTTC
J gene: TRBJ2-7; D gene: TRBD1; clone size: many; V gene: TRBV5-6; CDR3 protein: CASSLGRRTGSYEQYF; CDR3 DNA: TGTGCCAGCAGCTTGGGGCGGAGGACAGGGTCCTACGAGCAGTACTTC
J gene: TRBJ2-2; D gene: TRBD1; clone size: few; V gene: TRBV5-1; CDR3 protein: CASSLVPGTANTGELFF; CDR3 DNA: TGCGCCAGCAGCTTGGTCCCCGGGACAGCGAACACCGGGGAGCTGTTTTTT
J gene: TRBJ2-1; D gene: -; clone size: -; V gene: TRBV11-2; CDR3 protein: CASSLGKVRYNEQFF; CDR3 DNA: TGTGCCAGCAGCTTAGGTAAGGTCCGGTACAATGAGCAGTTCTTC
J gene: TRBJ2-7; D gene: TRBD1; clone size: -; V gene: TRBV7-9; CDR3 protein: CASSFGQGSNYEQYF; CDR3 DNA: TGTGCCAGCAGCTTCGGACAGGGATCGAACTACGAGCAGTACTTC
J gene: TRBJ1-4; D gene: -; clone size: few; V gene: TRBV4-3; CDR3 protein: CASSQDRVGAEKLFF; CDR3 DNA: TGCGCCAGCAGCCAAGATCGAGTCGGGGCAGAAAAACTGTTTTTT
J gene: TRBJ2-6; D gene: -; clone size: -; V gene: TRBV5-1; CDR3 protein: CASSLEGPMGYSGANVLTF; CDR3 DNA: TGCGCCAGCAGCTTGGAAGGTCCGATGGGGTACTCTGGGGCCAACGTCCTGACTTTC
J gene: TRBJ1-1; D gene: TRBD1; clone size: -; V gene: TRBV5-5; CDR3 protein: CASRYRTGSGEAFF; CDR3 DNA: TGTGCCAGCAGGTACCGGACAGGGTCCGGAGAAGCTTTCTTT
J gene: TRBJ1-1; D gene: TRBD1; clone size: -; V gene: TRBV6-5; CDR3 protein: CASKPGQGFTEAFF; CDR3 DNA: TGTGCCAGTAAACCGGGACAGGGGTTTACTGAAGCTTTCTTT
J gene: TRBJ2-5; D gene: -; clone size: few; V gene: TRBV7-3; CDR3 protein: CASSLGGSGGETQYF; CDR3 DNA: TGTGCCAGCAGCTTAGGAGGGAGTGGGGGGGAGACCCAGTACTTC
J gene: TRBJ1-2; D gene: TRBD1; clone size: few; V gene: TRBV5-1; CDR3 protein: CASSLEAGGNGYTF; CDR3 DNA: TGCGCCAGCAGCTTGGAGGCAGGGGGCAATGGCTACACCTTC